The 21 T cell receptor beta chains listed next were all sequenced from one sample in a study of cytotoxic CD8 clonotypes in ibrutinib-treated CLL (dated by TCRdb to the early 2020s). The method behind the library was the immunoSEQ multiplex PCR assay. TCRdb re-hosts the immuneACCESS table, in-frame sequences only. Its copies lack some clones; in the studies checked, an unresolved V gene accounts for under half of them, and the cause for the rest is not known. This sample has fewer than 400,000 clones in its table, and over 55% of those were observed once. The top ten clones comprise just under 6.5% of the sample. The specimen comprised PBMCs, sampled after 36 months of ibrutinib treatment. All receptors derive from a human donor with chronic lymphocytic leukemia.

The rearrangement links TRBV6-1 to TRBJ1-5, with 8 bases that match TRBD1. CDR3 length: 14 amino acids. The V gene end was trimmed by 4 bases and the J gene end by 5 bases; junction bases not matched to a gene: 4. The germline V gene has CDR1 MNHNS and CDR2 SASEGT. CDR3 in amino acids: CASSGTGSDQPQHF. The CDR3 DNA follows: TGTGCCAGCAGTGGGACAGGGAGCGATCAGCCCCAGCATTTT.

This clone has more than one count but fewer than ten. This rearrangement joins TRBV5-1 to TRBJ2-7; TRBD1 aligns across 9 bases. Trimming removed 7 bases from V and 6 bases from J; junction bases left unmatched: 8. Germline V lookup: CDR1 SGHRS, CDR2 YFSETQ. The CDR3 runs to 13 residues. The chain's CDR3 is CASRTGQGPEQYF. DNA of the CDR3: TGCGCCAGCCGGACGGGACAGGGACCCGAGCAGTACTTC. The full variable domain, with the rest looked up from reference TRBV5-1 and TRBJ2-7, is KAGVTQTPRYLIKTRGQQVTLSCSPISGHRSVSWYQQTPGQGLQFLFEYFSETQRNKGNFPGRFSGRQFSNSRSEMNVSTLELGDSALYLCASRTGQGPEQYFGPGTRLTVT.

The chain recombines TRBV7-2 with TRBJ2-3, with D possibly TRBD2 on 6 matching bases. Trimming removed 0 bases at V and 6 bases at J, with 13 bases between. The CDR3 has 15 residues. The V gene's germline CDR1 is SGHTA and CDR2 FQGNSA. The CDR3 region is CASSLAGTWRDTQYF. For the CDR3, the DNA is TGTGCCAGCAGCTTAGCTGGGACTTGGCGCGATACGCAGTATTTT.

As DNA, the CDR3 is TGTGCCAGCACCTACGGGACAGCAGAGACCCAGTACTTC. This codes for CASTYGTAETQYF. This chain connects TRBV6-5 to TRBJ2-5, with TRBD1 matching 7 bases. The V gene's germline CDR1 is MNHEY and CDR2 SVGAGI. This CDR3 region has 13 residues. V gave up 7 bases and J gave up 4 bases; unmatched junction bases: 6.

This chain joins TRBV29-1 and TRBJ2-6; the match to TRBD1 covers 7 bases. The germline gives CDR1 SQVTM, CDR2 ANQGSEA. V gave up 2 bases and J gave up 1 base; unmatched junction bases: 2. CDR3 size: 15 residues. CDR3 nucleotide sequence: TGCAGCGTTGAACCACAGGGGTCTGGGGCCAACGTCCTGACTTTC. Protein product: CSVEPQGSGANVLTF.

The rearrangement links TRBV29-1 to TRBJ2-7; 7 bases line up with TRBD1. This CDR3 region has 12 residues. Trimming cost V 4 bases and J 6 bases; bases outside gene matches: 6. In germline, CDR1 is SQVTM, CDR2 ANQGSEA. Here the CDR3 DNA reads TGCAGCGTTGCACCGACAGGGCCCGAGCAGTACTTC. Translation: CSVAPTGPEQYF.

CDR3 protein: CAISRIGILGSSYEQYF. DNA for the CDR3: TGTGCCATCAGTCGGATAGGAATACTCGGCTCCTCCTACGAGCAGTACTTC. J is TRBJ2-7 and V is TRBV10-3; D is unresolved. Looked up from germline, CDR1 is ENHRY and CDR2 is SYGVKD. The ends were cut back, 5 bases at V and 0 bases at J, with 20 bases in the middle. This CDR3 is 17 amino acids long.

The chain has TRBV11-2 and TRBJ1-2; 8 positions agree with TRBD1. Germline trimming cut 2 bases from V and 4 bases from J; bases unmatched to any gene: 12. The CDR3 totals 17 residues. Germline CDR1 is SGHAT and CDR2 is FQNNGV. The CDR3 DNA is TGTGCCAGCAGCTTATTACCAGGGGGCGCATCCACCTATGGCTACACCTTC. Protein: CASSLLPGGASTYGYTF.

This chain connects TRBV9 to TRBJ1-2; 9 nucleotides line up with TRBD1. V gave up 3 bases and J gave up 2 bases; unmatched junction bases: 11. The CDR3 runs 17 residues. The V gene's germline CDR1 is SGDLS and CDR2 YYNGEE. The DNA of the CDR3 is TGTGCCAGCAGCGGAAGCCAACAGGGGGCCTCAAACTATGGCTACACCTTC. As protein: CASSGSQQGASNYGYTF. Full variable domain (outside the CDR3, taken from reference TRBV9 and TRBJ1-2): DSGVTQTPKHLITATGQRVTLRCSPRSGDLSVYWYQQSLDQGLQFLIQYYNGEERAKGNILERFSAQQFPDLHSELNLSSLELGDSALYFCASSGSQQGASNYGYTFGSGTRLTVV.

This chain uses TRBV5-1 with TRBJ2-1; D gene unclear. The germline gives CDR1 SGHRS, CDR2 YFSETQ. The ends were cut back, 0 bases at V and 10 bases at J, with 17 bases in the middle. The CDR3 loop spans 15 amino acids. The CDR3: CASSLAYWETREQFF. The CDR3, as DNA: TGCGCCAGCAGCTTGGCTTATTGGGAAACTCGGGAGCAGTTCTTC.

The chain employs TRBV29-1 and TRBJ2-7; the match to TRBD2 covers 9 bases. The germline CDR1 and CDR2 sequences are SQVTM and ANQGSEA. Trimming removed 2 bases from V and 1 base from J; junction bases left unmatched: 9. This CDR3 has 16 residues. CDR3 nucleotides: TGCAGCGTTGAATTTTATTTAGCGGGAGCGTCCTACGAGCAGTACTTC. It translates to CSVEFYLAGASYEQYF.

This clone was observed a handful of times. The rearrangement links TRBV5-4 to TRBJ2-5, with 8 positions matching TRBD2. V gave up 2 bases and J gave up 2 bases; unmatched junction bases: 5. The CDR3 consists of 15 residues. CDR1 SGHNT and CDR2 YYREEE come from the germline V gene (reference sequence). CDR3 amino acids: CASSFPGGPQETQYF. The DNA for the CDR3 is TGTGCCAGCAGCTTCCCGGGAGGGCCTCAAGAGACCCAGTACTTC.

The chain recombines TRBV15 with TRBJ2-2; a possible D gene is TRBD1 (6 bases). CDR1 LNHNV and CDR2 YYDKDF come from the germline V gene (reference sequence). The CDR3 runs to 16 residues. The germline V and J ends were trimmed by 0 bases and 4 bases, with 12 bases remaining between them. The CDR3 nucleotides are TGTGCCACCAGCAGAGATCCCACAGGGTCCACCGGGGAGCTGTTTTTT. It is translated as CATSRDPTGSTGELFF.

J is TRBJ2-7 and V is TRBV10-3; 11 nucleotides match TRBD2. The V segment lost 0 bases and the J segment 7 bases; nucleotides outside the gene matches: 11. This CDR3 spans 17 amino acids. Germline values: CDR1 ENHRY, CDR2 SYGVKD. The CDR3 region is CAISESGLAGGRREQYF. DNA of the CDR3: TGTGCCATCAGTGAGTCAGGGCTAGCGGGGGGCCGCCGGGAGCAGTACTTC.

This clone was observed a few times. The chain employs TRBV6-5 and TRBJ2-3, with 7 bases aligning to TRBD1. This CDR3 is 11 amino acids long. Germline V CDR1 and CDR2: MNHEY, SVGAGI. The V segment lost 8 bases and the J segment 4 bases; nucleotides outside the gene matches: 0. The DNA for the CDR3 is TGTGCCAGCCAGGGGGCAGATACGCAGTATTTT. It encodes CASQGADTQYF.

This clone was seen more than once but under ten times. In DNA form, the CDR3 reads TGTGCCAGCAGCGCCAGACTAGCGGGTGACACAGATACGCAGTATTTT. As protein: CASSARLAGDTDTQYF. V is TRBV9 and J is TRBJ2-3; TRBD2 matches at 10 bases. Trimming at V came to 3 bases and at J to 2 bases, leaving 6 bases not matched to a gene. CDR3 length: 16 amino acids. The germline gives CDR1 SGDLS, CDR2 YYNGEE.

Regarding this clone: In the same sample, other DNA sequences code for this CDR3. The chain is built from TRBV5-1 and TRBJ1-2; 7 nucleotides line up with TRBD1. The germline gives CDR1 SGHRS, CDR2 YFSETQ. CDR3 length: 13 amino acids. V dropped 0 bases and J dropped 5; count of bases not matched to a gene: 1. In nucleotides, the CDR3 is TGCGCCAGCAGCTTGGAGGGGGCGTATGGCTACACCTTC. Its translation is CASSLEGAYGYTF.

This clone occurred once. The chain's CDR3 is CASSEPGLWETQYF. DNA of the CDR3: TGCGCCAGCAGTGAGCCCGGATTGTGGGAGACCCAGTACTTC. The rearrangement links TRBV10-2 to TRBJ2-5; D remains unclear. Trimming pared 2 bases from V and 5 bases from J, leaving 12 bases between. Germline loops: CDR1 WSHSY, CDR2 SAAADI. This CDR3 spans 14 amino acids.

The rearrangement joins TRBV19 to TRBJ1-2; D may be TRBD1 (5 bases). This CDR3 has 14 residues. The V gene's germline CDR1 is LNHDA and CDR2 SQIVND (reference sequence). The V gene lost 3 bases and the J gene lost 2 bases, with 10 bases spanning the gap. The CDR3 spells CASSIGAQNYGYTF. DNA for the CDR3: TGTGCCAGTAGTATCGGGGCGCAAAACTATGGCTACACCTTC.

The chain recombines TRBV28 with TRBJ1-2; D might be TRBD1 (5 bases). CDR3 length: 13 residues. Per germline, CDR1 MDHEN and CDR2 SYDVKM. V shed 5 bases and J shed 4 bases, with 11 bases lying between them. In DNA form, the CDR3 reads TGTGCCAGCAGTCCCGGGACCCGCTATGGCTACACCTTC. Translation gives CASSPGTRYGYTF.

The rearrangement links TRBV18 to TRBJ2-7; 10 bases line up with TRBD1. The CDR3 covers 16 residues. CDR1 is KGHSH and CDR2 is LQKENI in the germline V gene. J lost 7 bases, V lost 0 bases, and 9 bases had no gene match. CDR3 sequence: CASSPPVGTGVGEQYF. The CDR3 DNA sequence: TGTGCCAGCTCACCACCGGTAGGGACAGGGGTTGGAGAGCAGTACTTC. The variable domain in full, completed from reference TRBV18 and TRBJ2-7, reads NAGVMQNPRHLVRRRGQEARLRCSPMKGHSHVYWYRQLPEEGLKFMVYLQKENIIDESGMPKERFSAEFPKEGPSILRIQQVVRGDSAAYFCASSPPVGTGVGEQYFGPGTRLTVT.